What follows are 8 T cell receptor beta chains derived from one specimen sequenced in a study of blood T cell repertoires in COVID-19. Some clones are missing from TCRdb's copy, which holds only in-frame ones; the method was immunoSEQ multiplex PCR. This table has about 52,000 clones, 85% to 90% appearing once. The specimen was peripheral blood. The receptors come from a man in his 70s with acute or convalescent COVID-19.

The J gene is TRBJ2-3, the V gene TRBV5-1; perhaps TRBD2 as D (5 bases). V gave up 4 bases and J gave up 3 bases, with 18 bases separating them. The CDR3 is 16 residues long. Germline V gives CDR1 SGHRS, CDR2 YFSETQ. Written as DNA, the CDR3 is TGCGCCAGCAGCAACGGGGAAGGCGTCCAGACAGATACGCAGTATTTT. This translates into CASSNGEGVQTDTQYF.

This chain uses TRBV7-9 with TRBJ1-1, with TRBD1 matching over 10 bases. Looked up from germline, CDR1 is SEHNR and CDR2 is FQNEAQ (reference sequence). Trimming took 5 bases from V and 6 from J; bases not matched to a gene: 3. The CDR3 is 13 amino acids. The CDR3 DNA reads TGTGCCAGCAGCCAAGGACAGGGGGCTGAAGCTTTCTTT. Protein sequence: CASSQGQGAEAFF.

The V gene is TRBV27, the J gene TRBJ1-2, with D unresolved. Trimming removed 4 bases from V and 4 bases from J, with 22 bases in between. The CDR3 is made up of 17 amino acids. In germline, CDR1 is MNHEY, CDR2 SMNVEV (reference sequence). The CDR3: CASSSPLRHGGSYGYTF. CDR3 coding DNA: TGTGCCAGCAGTTCCCCCCTCCGACACGGAGGATCCTATGGCTACACCTTC.

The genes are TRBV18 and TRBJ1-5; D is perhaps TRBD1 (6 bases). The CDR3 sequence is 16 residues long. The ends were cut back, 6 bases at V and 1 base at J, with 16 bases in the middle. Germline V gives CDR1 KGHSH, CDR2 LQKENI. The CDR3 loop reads CASSWNRDQSNQPQHF. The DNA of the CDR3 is TGTGCCAGCTCGTGGAACAGGGACCAAAGCAATCAGCCCCAGCATTTT.

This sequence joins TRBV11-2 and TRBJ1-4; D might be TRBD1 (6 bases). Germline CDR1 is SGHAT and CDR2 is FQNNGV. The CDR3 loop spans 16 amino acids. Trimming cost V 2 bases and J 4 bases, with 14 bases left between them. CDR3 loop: CASSLPTGFGNEKLFF. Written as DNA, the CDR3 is TGTGCCAGCAGCTTACCTACAGGGTTCGGTAATGAAAAACTGTTTTTT.

This chain's CDR3 is CASSGIQPQHF. In DNA form, the CDR3 reads TGTGCCAGTTCAGGGATTCAGCCCCAGCATTTT. V is TRBV28 and J is TRBJ1-5; D is perhaps TRBD1 (5 bases). The CDR3 runs 11 residues. The V gene lost 9 bases and the J gene lost 6 bases, with 9 bases spanning the gap. The V gene's germline CDR1 is MDHEN and CDR2 SYDVKM. The full variable domain, rest sourced from reference TRBV28 and TRBJ1-5, is DVKVTQSSRYLVKRTGEKVFLECVQDMDHENMFWYRQDPGLGLRLIYFSYDVKMKEKGDIPEGYSVSREKKERFSLILESASTNQTSMYLCASSGIQPQHFGDGTRLSIL.

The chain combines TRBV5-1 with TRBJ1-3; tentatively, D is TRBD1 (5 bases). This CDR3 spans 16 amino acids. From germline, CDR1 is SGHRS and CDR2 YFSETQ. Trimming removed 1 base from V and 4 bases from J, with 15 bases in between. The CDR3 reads CASSLWFPGNGNTIYF. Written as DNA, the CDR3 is TGCGCCAGCAGCTTGTGGTTTCCAGGGAACGGAAACACCATATATTTT.

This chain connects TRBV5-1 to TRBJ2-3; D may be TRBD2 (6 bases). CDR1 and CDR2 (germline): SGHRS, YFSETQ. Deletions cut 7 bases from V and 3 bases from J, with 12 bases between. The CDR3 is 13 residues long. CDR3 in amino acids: CASGAEGTDTQYF. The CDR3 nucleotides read TGCGCCAGCGGGGCGGAGGGGACAGATACGCAGTATTTT.